This T cell receptor beta chain was captured in a study of shared clonotypes between healthy human individuals. Study as a whole: Two women and a few men aged 18 to 49 served as donors. Per donor, CD8 memory used one plate, CD8 naive used two, CD4 memory used three and CD4 naive used three.

Germline-derived CDR1 and CDR2 are SQVTM and ANQGSEA. Trimming stripped 4 bases from V and 0 bases from J, with 7 bases between. The CDR3 spans 13 residues. Study-level results: Sequencing depth was expected to influence donor clonotype sharing.

A note on this clone: Its antigen is not identified. The sample has other DNA sequences that encode this CDR3 too.

Clones were read by immunoSEQ multiplex PCR, and TCRdb kept only the in-frame ones, dropping some. The sample has around 1,000,000 clones; 60% to 80% are singletons. This TCR was recovered from a man aged 18 to 29 in good health. Some clones in this sample may be carry-over from other donors' samples. Sequencing was performed on memory CD4+ T cells from PBMCs. Subset described: CD45RA-negative fraction. The chain joins TRBV29-1 to TRBJ2-1; D is ambiguous. The CDR3 sequence: CSVVTSSYNEQFF. The DNA for the CDR3 is TGCAGCGTTGTAACCAGCTCCTACAATGAGCAGTTCTTC.